This T cell receptor beta chain derives from a study of breast tumors, draining lymph nodes, adjacent tissues. Study-wide results and limits: Tumor TCR diversity was below lymph nodes but above nontumor tissue. The data were judged consistent with most tumor T cells coming from lymph node and expanding in tumor.

TCRdb reprocessed the multiplex PCR reads via MiXCR and lists one record per CDR3 protein. Among tens of thousands of distinct CDR3 sequences, roughly 69% were seen once, and the ten largest hold about 18%. On this clonotype: Its target is unknown.

Sequencing used breast tumor tissue. This sequence originates from a female donor with breast cancer. Some clones in this sample may be carry-over from other donors' samples.

The DNA of the CDR3 is TGCAGTGCTTCCACGCCGACTAGCGGGGGGTACGAGCAGTACTTC. It encodes CSASTPTSGGYEQYF. The chain employs TRBV20-1 and TRBJ2-7; TRBD2 aligns across 13 bases. V was clipped by 5 bases and J by 4 bases; unmatched bases: 8. Germline assignment: CDR1 DFQATT and CDR2 SNEGSKA (reference sequence). The CDR3 totals 15 residues.